These T cell receptor beta chains were read from a single sample in a study of naive and memory T cell subsets. TCRdb re-analysed the UMI-ligation and nested PCR reads in MiXCR, keeping a single row per CDR3 protein. The table has 70,000 to 95,000 distinct CDR3 sequences, roughly 7% seen once; the top ten hold about 1.6%. Source material: central memory CD4+ T cells from blood. Receptors were obtained from a human donor in good health. CDR3s include the opening cysteine and the closing phenylalanine or tryptophan. Fields, in order: clone size, V gene, J gene, D gene, CDR3 DNA, CDR3 protein. The D gene is left open where the match is weak. Not every row has a clone size; where given, it reads once, few, many or a size class.

abundance: many; v_gene: TRBV20-1; j_gene: TRBJ2-2; d_gene: TRBD2; CDR3nt: TGCAGTGCTAGAATCGGATCGGGGGGAACCGGGGAGCTGTTTTTT; CDR3aa: CSARIGSGGTGELFF
abundance: few; v_gene: TRBV14; j_gene: TRBJ2-6; d_gene: NA; CDR3nt: TGTGCCAGCAGCCAAGAGCGCATTTCTGGGGCCAACGTCCTGACTTTC; CDR3aa: CASSQERISGANVLTF
abundance: NA; v_gene: TRBV10-3; j_gene: TRBJ2-4; d_gene: TRBD2; CDR3nt: TGTGCCATCAGTAATGGGACTAGCGGGAGGGGAAACATTCAGTACTTC; CDR3aa: CAISNGTSGRGNIQYF
abundance: many; v_gene: TRBV7-9; j_gene: TRBJ2-7; d_gene: TRBD2; CDR3nt: TGTGCCAGCAGGGGGACTAGCGGTTCCTACGAGCAGTACTTC; CDR3aa: CASRGTSGSYEQYF
abundance: NA; v_gene: TRBV24-1; j_gene: TRBJ1-1; d_gene: TRBD1; CDR3nt: TGTGCCACCAGCGGGACAGGGAAAGGGTTCACTGAAGCTTTCTTT; CDR3aa: CATSGTGKGFTEAFF
abundance: many; v_gene: TRBV7-3; j_gene: TRBJ1-1; d_gene: NA; CDR3nt: TGTGCCAGCAGCTTCCGACCTGAAGCTTTCTTT; CDR3aa: CASSFRPEAFF
abundance: few; v_gene: TRBV27; j_gene: TRBJ2-1; d_gene: NA; CDR3nt: TGTGCCAGCAGTTCGAAAGCGCGAGGGGATCGGTATGAGCAGTTCTTC; CDR3aa: CASSSKARGDRYEQFF
abundance: NA; v_gene: TRBV29-1; j_gene: TRBJ2-3; d_gene: TRBD2; CDR3nt: TGCAGAGTTGAAGGGACTAGCTCAGATACGCAGTATTTT; CDR3aa: CRVEGTSSDTQYF
abundance: many; v_gene: TRBV2; j_gene: TRBJ1-5; d_gene: NA; CDR3nt: TGTGCCAGCAGTGGACCCCCAAGGGATCAGCCCCAGCATTTT; CDR3aa: CASSGPPRDQPQHF
abundance: many; v_gene: TRBV4-2; j_gene: TRBJ1-4; d_gene: NA; CDR3nt: TGTGCCAGCAGCCAACCCACTAATGAAAAACTGTTTTTT; CDR3aa: CASSQPTNEKLFF
abundance: few; v_gene: TRBV7-2; j_gene: TRBJ2-2; d_gene: TRBD2; CDR3nt: TGTGCCAGCAGCCCCCGAGCGGGGGACACCGGGGAGCTGTTTTTT; CDR3aa: CASSPRAGDTGELFF
abundance: NA; v_gene: TRBV30; j_gene: TRBJ2-7; d_gene: TRBD1; CDR3nt: TGTGCCTGGAGTCATCCAGGGGGCTCGGTGCAGTACTTC; CDR3aa: CAWSHPGGSVQYF
abundance: NA; v_gene: TRBV30; j_gene: TRBJ2-1; d_gene: TRBD2; CDR3nt: TGTGCCTGCAAAACAGGTAGCGGGAGGCTGAATGAGCAGTTCTTC; CDR3aa: CACKTGSGRLNEQFF
abundance: few; v_gene: TRBV7-2; j_gene: TRBJ1-4; d_gene: NA; CDR3nt: TGTGCCAGCAGCTTAGTAGGATTACGAGAAAAACTGTTTTTT; CDR3aa: CASSLVGLREKLFF
abundance: few; v_gene: TRBV20-1; j_gene: TRBJ1-1; d_gene: TRBD1; CDR3nt: TGCAGTGCGGTTAGGGGGCGCGGGAACACTGAAGCTTTCTTT; CDR3aa: CSAVRGRGNTEAFF
abundance: NA; v_gene: TRBV7-9; j_gene: TRBJ2-5; d_gene: TRBD2; CDR3nt: TGTGCCAGCAGCTCGACTAGCGGAAACCAAGAGACCCAGTACTTC; CDR3aa: CASSSTSGNQETQYF
abundance: NA; v_gene: TRBV6-4; j_gene: TRBJ2-1; d_gene: NA; CDR3nt: TGTGCCAGCAGTGACTCACGTTCCGGGACCCAGTTCTTC; CDR3aa: CASSDSRSGTQFF
abundance: many; v_gene: TRBV6-6; j_gene: TRBJ1-2; d_gene: NA; CDR3nt: TGTGCCAGCAACGGGAACTATGGCTACACCTTC; CDR3aa: CASNGNYGYTF
abundance: many; v_gene: TRBV7-9; j_gene: TRBJ1-1; d_gene: NA; CDR3nt: TGTGCCAGCAACCTAACACAGGGAGTTGAGGGCACTGAAGCTTTCTTT; CDR3aa: CASNLTQGVEGTEAFF
abundance: few; v_gene: TRBV5-1; j_gene: TRBJ2-7; d_gene: NA; CDR3nt: TGCGCCAGCAGCTTGGCGGGGCTAAAAGAGCAGTACTTC; CDR3aa: CASSLAGLKEQYF